This TCR beta chain comes out of a study of blood T cell repertoires in COVID-19. Measured with immunoSEQ multiplex PCR; TCRdb has only the in-frame clones, and not every one. The data show 86,000 or so clones, with 82% seen just once and 0.95% to 1.5% held by the top ten. CDR1 and CDR2 (germline): LGHNA, YNFKEQ. V lost 0 bases to trimming and J lost 2 bases, with 14 bases between them. The CDR3 spans 18 residues. This TCR came from a woman at least 80 years old with acute or convalescent COVID-19. The rearrangement uses TRBV4-2 and TRBJ2-6; D is possibly TRBD2 (5 bases). Material: peripheral blood. The CDR3 spells CASSQEIRVGAGANVLTF. In DNA form, the CDR3 reads TGTGCCAGCAGCCAAGAAATTAGAGTGGGAGCTGGGGCCAACGTCCTGACTTTC.